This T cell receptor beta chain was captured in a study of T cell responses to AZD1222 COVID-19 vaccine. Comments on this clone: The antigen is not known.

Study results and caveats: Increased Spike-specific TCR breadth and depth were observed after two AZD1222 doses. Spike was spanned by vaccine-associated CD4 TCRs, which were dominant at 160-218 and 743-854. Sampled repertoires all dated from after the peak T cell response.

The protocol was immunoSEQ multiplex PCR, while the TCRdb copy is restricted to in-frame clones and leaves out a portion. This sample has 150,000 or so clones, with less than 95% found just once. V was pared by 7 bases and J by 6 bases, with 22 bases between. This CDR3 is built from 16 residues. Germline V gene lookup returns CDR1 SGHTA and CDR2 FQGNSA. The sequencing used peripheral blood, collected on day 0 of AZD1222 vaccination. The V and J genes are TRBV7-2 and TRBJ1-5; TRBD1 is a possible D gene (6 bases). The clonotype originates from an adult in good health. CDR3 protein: CASTPGQWKRGQPQHF. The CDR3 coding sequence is TGTGCCAGCACCCCAGGACAGTGGAAAAGGGGTCAGCCCCAGCATTTT.